The present TCR beta chain was sequenced within a study of OX40 agonist ivuxolimab in advanced cancers. About the study as a whole: The costimulatory receptor OX40 (CD134) was targeted by ivuxolimab, a fully human IgG2 agonistic monoclonal antibody. Patients were allowed to have had prior anti-PD-1, anti-PD-L1 or anti-CTLA-4 therapy, and roughly 40% of the dose-escalation patients had been treated with checkpoint inhibitors. Intravenous ivuxolimab was administered to patients every 2 weeks at six dose levels: 0.01, 0.1, 0.3, 1.5, 3 and 10 mg/kg. Of the approximately 54 patients in dose escalation, about 20 had hepatocellular carcinoma, about 15 had melanoma, 9 had renal cell carcinoma and 9 had head and neck cancer. A male proportion of 82.7% and a mean age of roughly 58 years, ranging from 23 to 79, were recorded for the dose-escalation cohort. Partial responses occurred in three dose-escalation patients: two with cutaneous melanoma and one with hepatocellular carcinoma. The paper covers the monotherapy dose-escalation part of the phase I ivuxolimab trial, which included N ≈ 50 patients. Peripheral TCRbeta sequencing was intended to test whether TCR sequence diversity was altered and clonal T-cell expansion was caused by ivuxolimab. Paper-wide results and their limitations: In partial responders in the 0.1-3.0 mg/kg groups, normalized peripheral clonal expansion was found to be among the lowest, especially among CD8+ T cells. Clonal expansion of both CD4+ and CD8+ blood T cells was observed from baseline to week 6 at doses 0.1 to 3.0 mg/kg. On average, CD8+ T cells showed more expanded clones than CD4+ T cells after ivuxolimab. Low levels of normalized T-cell clonal expansion were also seen in some patients who did not respond. The antigen specificity of the clonally expanded peripheral T cells was not determined.

Genomic DNA was isolated from the sorted cells so that the TCRbeta CDR3 region could be sequenced. TCRbeta CDR3 regions were sequenced using the immunoSEQ Assay. Held by TCRdb, this immuneACCESS table contains in-frame sequences only and omits some clones. Under half of the omission traces to an unresolved V gene where checked; the cause of the rest is unknown. This sample lists roughly 60,000 clones; 86% were detected once. Of the sample, under 3% is held by the ten largest clones. In its sample, this clone was seen once. Its target antigen remains unknown. Qualities for individual bases were not recorded, and no much larger clone is one base off. Trimming removed 4 bases from V and 3 bases from J, leaving 12 bases between the germline ends. In the germline V gene, CDR1 corresponds to SQVTM and CDR2 to ANQGSEA. From cysteine to phenylalanine, the CDR3 is 13 amino acids long. Just CDR3 DNA is preserved here, 39 bases in frame from base 1.

Patients with a history of autoimmune disease or receiving systemic immunosuppression were excluded from the trial. Peripheral blood for TCR sequencing was collected from all dose cohorts at baseline, on cycle 4 day 1, and on cycle 7 day 1. Samples were obtained from an open-label, multicenter, first-in-human phase I dose-escalation trial of ivuxolimab. Adults with locally advanced or metastatic melanoma, renal cell carcinoma, hepatocellular carcinoma or head and neck squamous cell carcinoma were enrolled in the trial. Before TCR sequencing, CD4+ T cells and CD8+ T cells from peripheral blood were sorted into separate populations.

This TCR came from an adult with an advanced solid tumor such as melanoma, head and neck, liver or kidney cancer. The receptor chain draws on TRBV29-1 and TRBJ1-2; the D gene assignment is ambiguous. Source: CD4+ or CD8+ T cells sorted from blood, taken in a trial of the OX40 agonist ivuxolimab. CDR3 reads: CSVVPSSDYGYTF. The DNA sequence is as follows: TGCAGCGTTGTGCCGTCGTCAGACTATGGCTACACCTTC.